A single sample is the source of the 9 T cell receptor beta chains below, sequenced in a study of pediatric ulcerative colitis. One to two pinch biopsies were taken from the rectum during colonoscopy. The assay was immunoSEQ multiplex PCR, and TCRdb's table has in-frame clones only and misses some. The sample consists of tens of thousands of clones, more than 60% of them appearing once. The sample taken for sequencing was gut tissue. The receptors shown here come from a girl aged 10-17 years with moderate ulcerative colitis.

The chain uses TRBV15 and TRBJ1-2; 7 bases agree with TRBD1. This CDR3 is 12 amino acids long. The V segment lost 0 bases and the J segment 10 bases; nucleotides outside the gene matches: 2. Germline assignment: CDR1 LNHNV and CDR2 YYDKDF (reference sequence). The CDR3 spells CATSRDTGAYTF. Written as DNA, the CDR3 is TGTGCCACCAGCAGAGACACAGGGGCCTACACCTTC.

The gene calls are TRBV28 and TRBJ2-7; unclear D gene. The CDR3 length is 15 residues. Germline V gene data show CDR1 as MDHEN and CDR2 as SYDVKM. Trimming cost V 7 bases and J 0 bases, with 16 bases left between them. CDR3 in amino acids: CASIAVGSLSYEQYF. The CDR3 DNA reads TGTGCCAGCATCGCGGTCGGCTCGCTCTCCTACGAGCAGTACTTC.

This chain uses TRBV5-1 with TRBJ2-5; D unclear. V was pared by 0 bases and J by 3 bases, with 15 bases between. The CDR3 runs to 16 residues. Germline V gene sequence: CDR1 SGHRS, CDR2 YFSETQ. CDR3 amino acids: CASSLAAVAAEETQYF. CDR3 coding DNA: TGCGCCAGCAGCTTGGCGGCCGTGGCAGCTGAAGAGACCCAGTACTTC. Combining the CDR3 with reference TRBV5-1 and TRBJ2-5 gives the whole variable domain KAGVTQTPRYLIKTRGQQVTLSCSPISGHRSVSWYQQTPGQGLQFLFEYFSETQRNKGNFPGRFSGRQFSNSRSEMNVSTLELGDSALYLCASSLAAVAAEETQYFGPGTRLLVL.

The gene calls are TRBV6-1 and TRBJ2-6; the D gene could be TRBD1 or TRBD2 (5 bases each). V was shortened by 7 bases and J by 15 bases, with 16 bases between the two germline ends. The CDR3 has 12 amino acids. The V gene's germline CDR1 is MNHNS and CDR2 SASEGT. This CDR3 reads CASTRRGEPLTF. The CDR3 region has the DNA TGTGCCAGCACCCGTCGAGGGGAACCCCTGACTTTC.

V gene TRBV13 combines with J gene TRBJ2-5, with TRBD1 identical over 7 bases. The CDR3 is 16 residues long. With 5 bases clipped from V and 6 bases from J, the junction kept 15 bases outside the gene matches. Germline V gives CDR1 PRHDT, CDR2 FYEKMQ (reference sequence). The DNA of the CDR3 is TGTGCCAGCAGCATCACCGGGACAGCCGGGCGGCAGACCCAGTACTTC. Its protein is CASSITGTAGRQTQYF.

The gene calls are TRBV10-3 and TRBJ1-5, with D unresolved. Germline V lookup: CDR1 ENHRY, CDR2 SYGVKD. The CDR3 totals 14 residues. Trimming left V 6 bases short and J 0 bases short, with 9 bases between. The CDR3 protein is CAISAAGSNQPQHF. As DNA, the CDR3 is TGTGCCATCAGCGCGGCGGGTAGCAATCAGCCCCAGCATTTT.

The rearrangement joins TRBV4-1 to TRBJ2-3, with D uncertain. The germline gives CDR1 MGHRA, CDR2 YSYEKL. The germline V and J ends were trimmed by 0 bases and 5 bases, with 9 bases remaining between them. The CDR3 is made up of 14 amino acids. The CDR3 DNA reads TGCGCCAGCAGCCAAGATCCCGACTTAGATACGCAGTATTTT. It encodes CASSQDPDLDTQYF.

The gene calls are TRBV9 and TRBJ1-2, with no clear D. Germline V gene lookup returns CDR1 SGDLS and CDR2 YYNGEE. The V gene lost 4 bases and the J gene lost 4 bases, with 17 bases spanning the gap. The CDR3 sequence is 15 residues long. CDR3 protein: CASSPRAPGGYGYTF. DNA for the CDR3: TGTGCCAGCAGCCCCCGGGCCCCAGGAGGCTATGGCTACACCTTC.

The CDR3 DNA sequence: TGCGCCAGCAGCTTGGTGGGTAACCGTGAAAAACTGTTTTTT. This codes for CASSLVGNREKLFF. The chain uses TRBV5-1 and TRBJ1-4; D remains ambiguous. Trimming left V 0 bases short and J 7 bases short, with 10 bases between. The germline V gene has CDR1 SGHRS and CDR2 YFSETQ. This CDR3 contains 14 residues.